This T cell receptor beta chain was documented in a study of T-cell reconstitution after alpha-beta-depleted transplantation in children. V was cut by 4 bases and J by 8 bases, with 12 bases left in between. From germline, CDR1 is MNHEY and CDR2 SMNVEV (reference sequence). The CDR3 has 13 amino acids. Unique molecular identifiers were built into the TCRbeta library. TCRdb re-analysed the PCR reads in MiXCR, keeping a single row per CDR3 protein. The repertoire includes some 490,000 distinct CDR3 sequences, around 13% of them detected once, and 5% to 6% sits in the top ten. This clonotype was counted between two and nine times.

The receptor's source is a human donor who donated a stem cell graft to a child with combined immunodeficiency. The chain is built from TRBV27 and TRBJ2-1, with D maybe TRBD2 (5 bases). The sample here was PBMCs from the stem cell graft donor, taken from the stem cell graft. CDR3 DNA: TGTGCCAGCAGTTCGTCGGGGTACCATGAGCAGTTCTTC. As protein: CASSSSGYHEQFF.